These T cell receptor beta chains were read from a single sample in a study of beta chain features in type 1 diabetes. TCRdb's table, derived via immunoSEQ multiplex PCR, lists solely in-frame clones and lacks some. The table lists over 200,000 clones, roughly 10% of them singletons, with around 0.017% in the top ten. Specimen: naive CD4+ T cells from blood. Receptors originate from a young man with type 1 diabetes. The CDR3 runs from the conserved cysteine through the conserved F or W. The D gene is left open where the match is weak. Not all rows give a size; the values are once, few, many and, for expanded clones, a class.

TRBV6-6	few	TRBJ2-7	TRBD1	TGTGCCAGCGGGACAGGTGACTCCTACGAGCAGTACTTC	CASGTGDSYEQYF
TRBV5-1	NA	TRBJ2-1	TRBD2	TGCGCCAGCAGCTTGGGGGGACTAGCGGGTTCCTACAATGAGCAGTTCTTC	CASSLGGLAGSYNEQFF
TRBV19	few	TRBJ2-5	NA	TGTGCCAGTAAGAGGGATGGGGAGACCCAGTACTTC	CASKRDGETQYF
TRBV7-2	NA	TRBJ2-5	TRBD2	TGTGCCAGCAGCCCCGAAGAGCGGGGGGGTAAAGAGACCCAGTACTTC	CASSPEERGGKETQYF
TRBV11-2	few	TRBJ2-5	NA	TGTGCCAGCAGCTTCGGCCCGGGTGAGGCAAAATCGACCCAGTACTTC	CASSFGPGEAKSTQYF
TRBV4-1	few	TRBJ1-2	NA	TGCGCCAGCAGCCAACCCCGCGGAGGACGGTATGGCTACACCTTC	CASSQPRGGRYGYTF
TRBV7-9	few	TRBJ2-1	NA	TGTGCCAGCAGCCGAGCAGGGTTCCTCTACAATGAGCAGTTCTTC	CASSRAGFLYNEQFF
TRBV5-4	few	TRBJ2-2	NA	TGTGCCAGCAGCTTGGCGGGGGTAGCCGGGGAGCTGTTTTTT	CASSLAGVAGELFF
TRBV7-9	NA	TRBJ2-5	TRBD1	TGTGCCAGCAGCTTAGACCCGGGACAGGGGGAAGAGACCCAGTACTTC	CASSLDPGQGEETQYF
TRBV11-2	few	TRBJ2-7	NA	TGTGCCAGCAGCTTTGCAGGGTTGGGTGAGCAGTACTTC	CASSFAGLGEQYF
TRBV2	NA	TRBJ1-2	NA	TGTGCCAGCAGGGGAGGAGGCGGTCCTGGTGGCTACACCTTC	CASRGGGGPGGYTF
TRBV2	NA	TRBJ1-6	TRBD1	TGTGCCAGCGTACAGGGGATAGGCTCACCCCTCCACTTT	CASVQGIGSPLHF
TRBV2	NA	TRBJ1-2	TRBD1	TGTGCCAGCGGGGACCGGACAGGGGCGCCAAGCTACACCTTC	CASGDRTGAPSYTF
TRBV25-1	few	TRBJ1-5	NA	TGTGCCAGCAGTGCTTTACAGGGCAATCAGCCCCAGCATTTT	CASSALQGNQPQHF
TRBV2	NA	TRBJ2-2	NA	TGTGCCAGCAGTCCTATGGGGGGGAACACCGGGGAGCTGTTTTTT	CASSPMGGNTGELFF
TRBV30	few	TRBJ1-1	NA	TGTGCCTGGAGCAGGCTCGGTAGGAATAGCACTGAAGCTTTCTTT	CAWSRLGRNSTEAFF
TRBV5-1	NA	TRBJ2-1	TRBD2	TGCGCCAGCAGCCCGCGCGGGGGCTCCTACAATGAGCAGTTCTTC	CASSPRGGSYNEQFF
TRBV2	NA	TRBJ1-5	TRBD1	TGTGCCAGCAGCGGCGGGACAGGGGGCTCGGGCAATCAGCCCCAGCATTTT	CASSGGTGGSGNQPQHF